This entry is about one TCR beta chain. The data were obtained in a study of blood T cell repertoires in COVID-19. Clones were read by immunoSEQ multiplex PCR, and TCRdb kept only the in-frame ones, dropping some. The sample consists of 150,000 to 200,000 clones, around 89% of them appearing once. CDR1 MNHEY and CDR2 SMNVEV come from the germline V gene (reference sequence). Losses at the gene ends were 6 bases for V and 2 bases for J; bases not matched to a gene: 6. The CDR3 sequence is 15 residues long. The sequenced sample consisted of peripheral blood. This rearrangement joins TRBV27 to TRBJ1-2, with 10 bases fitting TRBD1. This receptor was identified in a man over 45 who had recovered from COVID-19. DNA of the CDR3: TGTGCCAGCAGCCTGACAGGGGGCGTAAACTATGGCTACACCTTC. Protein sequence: CASSLTGGVNYGYTF.